These 2 T cell receptor beta chains were all obtained from the same sample, sequenced in a study of shared clonotypes between healthy human individuals. Sequencing used immunoSEQ multiplex PCR; TCRdb keeps in-frame clones, though not all of them. The data show about 1 million clones, with around four fifths seen just once and about 1.5% held by the top ten. The sample taken for sequencing was memory CD4+ T cells sorted from blood. Described subset: CD45RA-negative fraction. The receptors here all came from a man younger than 35 in good health.

The chain combines TRBV2 with TRBJ2-3; 8 positions match TRBD1. Germline-derived CDR1 and CDR2 are SNHLY and FYNNEI. The CDR3 is 15 residues long. V was pared by 7 bases and J by 5 bases, with 11 bases of the junction left unmatched. CDR3 sequence: CASNFPGQDGDTQYF. The CDR3 DNA reads as TGTGCCAGCAATTTTCCGGGACAGGATGGAGATACGCAGTATTTT.

V is TRBV7-6 and J is TRBJ1-1; 7 nucleotides align to TRBD1. Germline CDR1 SGHVS, CDR2 FNYEAQ. The V segment lost 2 bases and the J segment 4 bases; nucleotides outside the gene matches: 10. This CDR3 is built from 16 residues. The CDR3 is CASSLNEGARSTEAFF. The CDR3, as DNA: TGTGCCAGCAGCTTAAATGAGGGGGCGCGAAGCACTGAAGCTTTCTTT.